This T cell receptor beta chain was captured in a study of shared clonotypes between healthy human individuals. The CDR3 sequence is 13 residues long. Germline V gene lookup returns CDR1 KGHSH and CDR2 LQKENI. Trimming took off 1 base at V and 5 bases at J, with 8 bases between the two ends. The authors ran the assay at deep level. Libraries were prepared by immunoSEQ multiplex PCR; TCRdb keeps only in-frame clonotypes and omits some of them. The repertoire includes hundreds of thousands of clones, around 79% of them detected once, and about 13% sits in the top ten. To note about this clone: Other nucleotide sequences from this sample produce the same CDR3.

All donors were Caucasian adults living in Nashville, Tennessee. V usage is TRBV18 and J usage is TRBJ1-1; D is possibly TRBD1 (5 bases). This TCR came from a woman aged 40 to 50 in good health. Some clones in this sample may be carry-over from other donors' samples. Sequencing used PBMCs. The CDR3 DNA is TGTGCCAGCTCACCACGGGGGGGTACTGAAGCTTTCTTT. Protein sequence: CASSPRGGTEAFF.